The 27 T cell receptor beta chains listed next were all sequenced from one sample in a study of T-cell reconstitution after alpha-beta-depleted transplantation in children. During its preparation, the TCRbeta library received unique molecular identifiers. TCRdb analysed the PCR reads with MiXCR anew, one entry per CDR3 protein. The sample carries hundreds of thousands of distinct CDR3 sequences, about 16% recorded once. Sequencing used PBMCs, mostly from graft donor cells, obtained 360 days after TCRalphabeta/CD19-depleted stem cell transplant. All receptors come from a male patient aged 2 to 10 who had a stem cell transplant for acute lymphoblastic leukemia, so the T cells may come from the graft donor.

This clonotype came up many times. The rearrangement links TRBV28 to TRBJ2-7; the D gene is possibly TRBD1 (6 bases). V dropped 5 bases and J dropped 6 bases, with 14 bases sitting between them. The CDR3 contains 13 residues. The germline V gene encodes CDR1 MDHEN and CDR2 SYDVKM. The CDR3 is CASSIGQLLEQYF. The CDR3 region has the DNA TGTGCCAGCAGTATCGGACAGCTCCTCGAGCAGTACTTC.

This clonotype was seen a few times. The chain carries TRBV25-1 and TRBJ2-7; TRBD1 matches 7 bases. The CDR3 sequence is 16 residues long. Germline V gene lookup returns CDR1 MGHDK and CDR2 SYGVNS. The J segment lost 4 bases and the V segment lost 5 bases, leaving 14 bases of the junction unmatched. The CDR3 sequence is CASSHEQGVYYYEQYF. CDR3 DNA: TGTGCCAGCAGTCACGAGCAGGGGGTTTATTATTACGAGCAGTACTTC.

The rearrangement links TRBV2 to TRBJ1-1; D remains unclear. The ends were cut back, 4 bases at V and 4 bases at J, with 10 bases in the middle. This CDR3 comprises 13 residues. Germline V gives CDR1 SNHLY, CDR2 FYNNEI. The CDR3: CASSGPGGTEAFF. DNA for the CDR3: TGTGCCAGCAGTGGACCGGGCGGCACTGAAGCTTTCTTT. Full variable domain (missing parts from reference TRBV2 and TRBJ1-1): EPEVTQTPSHQVTQMGQEVILRCVPISNHLYFYWYRQILGQKVEFLVSFYNNEISEKSEIFDDQFSVERPDGSNFTLKIRSTKLEDSAMYFCASSGPGGTEAFFGQGTRLTVV.

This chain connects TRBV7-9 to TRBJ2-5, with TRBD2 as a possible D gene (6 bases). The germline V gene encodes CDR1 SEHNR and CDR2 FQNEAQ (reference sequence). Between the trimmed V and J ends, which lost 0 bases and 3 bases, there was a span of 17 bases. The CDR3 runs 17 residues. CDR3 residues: CASSLATSAGFKETQYF. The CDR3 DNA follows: TGTGCCAGCAGCTTAGCGACGTCGGCGGGGTTTAAAGAGACCCAGTACTTC. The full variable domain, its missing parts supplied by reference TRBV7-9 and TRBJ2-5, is DTGVSQNPRHKITKRGQNVTFRCDPISEHNRLYWYRQTLGQGPEFLTYFQNEAQLEKSRLLSDRFSAERPKGSFSTLEIQRTEQGDSAMYLCASSLATSAGFKETQYFGPGTRLLVL.

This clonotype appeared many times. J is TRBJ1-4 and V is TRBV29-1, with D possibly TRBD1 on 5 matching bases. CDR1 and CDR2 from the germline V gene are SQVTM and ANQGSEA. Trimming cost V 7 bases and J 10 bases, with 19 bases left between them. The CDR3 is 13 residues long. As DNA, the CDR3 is TGCAGCGCTCACTCCTCCCATGGGGGAAAACTGTTTTTT. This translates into CSAHSSHGGKLFF.

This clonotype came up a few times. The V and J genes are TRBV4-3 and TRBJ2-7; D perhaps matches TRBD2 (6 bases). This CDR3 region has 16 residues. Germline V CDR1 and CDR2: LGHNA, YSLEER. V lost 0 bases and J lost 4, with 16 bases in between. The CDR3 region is CASSQEVGLQSYEQYF. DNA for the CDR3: TGCGCCAGCAGCCAAGAGGTTGGACTACAATCTTACGAGCAGTACTTC.

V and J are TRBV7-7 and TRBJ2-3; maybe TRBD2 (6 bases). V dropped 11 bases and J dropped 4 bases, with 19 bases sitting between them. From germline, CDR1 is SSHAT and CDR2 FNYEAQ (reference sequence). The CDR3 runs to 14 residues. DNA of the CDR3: TGTGCCGTTGGCCGGCCCTCGGGGGCAGATACGCAGTATTTT. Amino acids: CAVGRPSGADTQYF.

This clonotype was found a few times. The CDR3 sequence: CSVDGTGWNEQYF. The DNA of the CDR3 is TGCAGCGTTGATGGGACAGGGTGGAACGAGCAGTACTTC. J is TRBJ2-7 and V is TRBV29-1, with 9 bases matching TRBD1. CDR3 size: 13 residues. Germline V gene sequence: CDR1 SQVTM, CDR2 ANQGSEA. V lost 3 bases to trimming and J lost 5 bases; unmatched junction nucleotides: 5.

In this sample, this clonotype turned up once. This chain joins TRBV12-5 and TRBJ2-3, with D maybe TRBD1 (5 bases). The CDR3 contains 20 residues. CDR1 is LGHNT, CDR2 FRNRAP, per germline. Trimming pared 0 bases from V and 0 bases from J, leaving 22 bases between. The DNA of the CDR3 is TGTGCTAGTGGTTTGGTTTCCACAGGCGGCATCGGTATTAGCACAGATACGCAGTATTTT. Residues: CASGLVSTGGIGISTDTQYF.

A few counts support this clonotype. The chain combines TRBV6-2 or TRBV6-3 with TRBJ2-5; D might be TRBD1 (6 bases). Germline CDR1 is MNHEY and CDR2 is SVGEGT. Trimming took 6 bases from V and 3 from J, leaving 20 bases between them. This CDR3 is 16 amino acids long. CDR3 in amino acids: CASSGHEQGLEETQYF. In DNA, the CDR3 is TGTGCCAGCAGCGGGCATGAACAGGGTTTGGAAGAGACCCAGTACTTC.

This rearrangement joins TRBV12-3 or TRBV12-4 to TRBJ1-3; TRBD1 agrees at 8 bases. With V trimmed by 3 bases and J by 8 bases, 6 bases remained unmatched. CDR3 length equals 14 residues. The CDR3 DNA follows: TGTGCCAGCAGTTTTCAGGGGGCGATGGACACCATATATTTT. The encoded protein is CASSFQGAMDTIYF.

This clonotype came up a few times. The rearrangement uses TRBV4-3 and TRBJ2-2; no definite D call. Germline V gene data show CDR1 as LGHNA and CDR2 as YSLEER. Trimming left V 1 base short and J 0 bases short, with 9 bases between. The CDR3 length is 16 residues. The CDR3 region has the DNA TGCGCCAGCAGCCAAGGAACAACTGCGAACACCGGGGAGCTGTTTTTT. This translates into CASSQGTTANTGELFF.

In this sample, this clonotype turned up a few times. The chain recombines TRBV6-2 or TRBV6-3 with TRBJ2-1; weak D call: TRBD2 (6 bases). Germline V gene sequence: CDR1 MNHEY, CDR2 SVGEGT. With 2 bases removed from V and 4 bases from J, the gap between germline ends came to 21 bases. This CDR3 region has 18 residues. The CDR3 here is CASSYGLAIRNLYNEQFF. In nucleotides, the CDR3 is TGTGCCAGCAGTTACGGGCTAGCGATCAGGAATTTATACAATGAGCAGTTCTTC.

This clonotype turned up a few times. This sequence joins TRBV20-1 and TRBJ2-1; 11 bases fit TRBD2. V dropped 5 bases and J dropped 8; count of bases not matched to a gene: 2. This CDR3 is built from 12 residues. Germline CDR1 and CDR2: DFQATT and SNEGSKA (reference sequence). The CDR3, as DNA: TGCAGTGCTTTAGCGGGAGGGGATGAGCAGTTCTTC. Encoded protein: CSALAGGDEQFF.

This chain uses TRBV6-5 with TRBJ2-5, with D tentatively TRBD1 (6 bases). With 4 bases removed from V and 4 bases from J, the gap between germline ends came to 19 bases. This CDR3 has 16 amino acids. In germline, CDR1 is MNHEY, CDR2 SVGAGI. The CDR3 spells CASSSVQGREGETQYF. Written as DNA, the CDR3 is TGTGCCAGCAGTTCCGTACAGGGACGAGAGGGAGAGACCCAGTACTTC.

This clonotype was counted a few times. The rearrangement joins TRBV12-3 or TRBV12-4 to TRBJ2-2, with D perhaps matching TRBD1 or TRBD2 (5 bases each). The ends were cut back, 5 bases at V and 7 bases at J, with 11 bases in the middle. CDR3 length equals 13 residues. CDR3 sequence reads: CASSPMGDGELFF. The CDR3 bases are TGTGCCAGCAGTCCGATGGGGGACGGGGAGCTGTTTTTT.

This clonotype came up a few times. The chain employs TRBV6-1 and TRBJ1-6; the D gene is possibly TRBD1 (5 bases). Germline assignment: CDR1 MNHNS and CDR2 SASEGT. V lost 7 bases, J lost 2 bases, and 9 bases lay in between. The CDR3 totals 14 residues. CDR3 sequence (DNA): TGTGCCAGCAAGAGAGGGGCCTATAATTCACCCCTCCACTTT. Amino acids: CASKRGAYNSPLHF.

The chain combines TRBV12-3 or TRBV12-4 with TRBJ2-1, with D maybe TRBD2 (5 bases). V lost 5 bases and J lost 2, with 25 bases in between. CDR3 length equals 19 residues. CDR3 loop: CASSLAFPTIPLTYNEQFF. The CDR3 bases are TGTGCCAGCAGTCTTGCCTTCCCGACTATTCCTCTGACCTACAATGAGCAGTTCTTC.

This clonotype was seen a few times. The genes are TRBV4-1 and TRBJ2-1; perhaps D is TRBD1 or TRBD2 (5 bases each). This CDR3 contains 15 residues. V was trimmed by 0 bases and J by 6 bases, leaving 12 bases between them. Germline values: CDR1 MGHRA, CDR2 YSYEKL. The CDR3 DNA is TGCGCCAGCAGCCAAGATTGGGCAGGGAGCAATGAGCAGTTCTTC. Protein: CASSQDWAGSNEQFF.

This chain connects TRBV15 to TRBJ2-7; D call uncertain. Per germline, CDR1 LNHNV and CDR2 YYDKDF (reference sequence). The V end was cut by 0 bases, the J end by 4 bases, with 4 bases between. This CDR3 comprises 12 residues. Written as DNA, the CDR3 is TGTGCCACCAGCAGAGAGCGTTACGAGCAGTACTTC. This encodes CATSRERYEQYF. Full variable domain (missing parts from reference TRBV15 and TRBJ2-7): DAMVIQNPRYQVTQFGKPVTLSCSQTLNHNVMYWYQQKSSQAPKLLFHYYDKDFNNEADTPDNFQSRRPNTSFCFLDIRSPGLGDTAMYLCATSRERYEQYFGPGTRLTVT.

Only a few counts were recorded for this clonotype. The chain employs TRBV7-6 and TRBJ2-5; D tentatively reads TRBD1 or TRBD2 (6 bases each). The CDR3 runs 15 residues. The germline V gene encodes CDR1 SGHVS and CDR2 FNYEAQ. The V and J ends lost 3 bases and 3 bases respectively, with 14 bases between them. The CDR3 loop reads CASSLGGWVKETQYF. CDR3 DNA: TGTGCCAGCAGCTTGGGGGGCTGGGTAAAAGAGACCCAGTACTTC.

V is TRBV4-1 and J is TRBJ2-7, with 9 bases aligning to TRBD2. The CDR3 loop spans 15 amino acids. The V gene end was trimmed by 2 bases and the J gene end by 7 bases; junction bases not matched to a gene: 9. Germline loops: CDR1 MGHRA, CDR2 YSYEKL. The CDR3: CASSQLASGAVEQYF. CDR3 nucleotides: TGCGCCAGCAGCCAACTGGCTAGCGGGGCCGTGGAGCAGTACTTC.

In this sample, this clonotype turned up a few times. The CDR3: CASSLSVTAGGPLTDTQYF. CDR3 sequence (DNA): TGTGCCAGCAGTTTATCTGTGACAGCGGGAGGGCCCCTCACAGATACGCAGTATTTT. This rearrangement joins TRBV12-3 or TRBV12-4 to TRBJ2-3; 10 bases map to TRBD2. The CDR3 sequence is 19 residues long. The trim removed 2 bases at V and 2 bases at J, leaving 13 bases unmatched.

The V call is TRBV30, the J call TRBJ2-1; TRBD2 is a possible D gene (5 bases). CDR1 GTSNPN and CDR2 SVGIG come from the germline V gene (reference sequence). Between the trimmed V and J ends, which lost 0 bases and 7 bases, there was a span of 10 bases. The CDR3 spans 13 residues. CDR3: CAWSVGGGNEQFF. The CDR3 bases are TGTGCCTGGAGTGTAGGAGGAGGTAATGAGCAGTTCTTC. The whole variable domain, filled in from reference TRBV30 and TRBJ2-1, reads SQTIHQWPATLVQPVGSPLSLECTVEGTSNPNLYWYRQAAGRGLQLLFYSVGIGQISSEVPQNLSASRPQDRQFILSSKKLLLSDSGFYLCAWSVGGGNEQFFGPGTRLTVL.

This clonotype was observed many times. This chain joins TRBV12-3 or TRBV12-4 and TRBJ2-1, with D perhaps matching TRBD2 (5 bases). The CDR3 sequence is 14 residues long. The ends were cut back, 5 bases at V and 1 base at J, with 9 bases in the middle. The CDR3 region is CASSQDLSYNEQFF. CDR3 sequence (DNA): TGTGCCAGCAGTCAGGACTTGTCCTACAATGAGCAGTTCTTC.

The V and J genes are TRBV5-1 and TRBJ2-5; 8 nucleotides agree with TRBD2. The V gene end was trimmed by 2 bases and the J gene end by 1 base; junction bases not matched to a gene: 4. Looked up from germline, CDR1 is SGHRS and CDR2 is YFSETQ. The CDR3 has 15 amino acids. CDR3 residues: CASSFLTSGQETQYF. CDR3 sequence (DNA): TGCGCCAGCAGCTTCCTAACTAGCGGCCAAGAGACCCAGTACTTC.

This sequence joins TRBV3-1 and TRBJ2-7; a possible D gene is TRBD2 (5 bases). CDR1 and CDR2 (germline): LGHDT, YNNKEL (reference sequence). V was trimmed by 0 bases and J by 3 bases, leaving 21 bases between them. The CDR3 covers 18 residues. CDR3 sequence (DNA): TGTGCCAGCAGCCAAGAGGAGCCCTCAATAGCGACGTACTACGAGCAGTACTTC. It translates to CASSQEEPSIATYYEQYF.